The rows below give T cell receptor beta chains drawn from one sample of a study of cytomegalovirus exposure and HLA in healthy donors. Only in-frame clones appear in the TCRdb table, and some are missing; sequencing was by immunoSEQ multiplex PCR. Of around 110,000 clones in the sample, around three quarters are singletons; the top ten hold around 0.9%. Material for sequencing was PBMCs. The receptors here all came from a woman in her 30s in good health and CMV-seronegative. Each CDR3 is given without its conserved first and last residue.

V: TRBV7-6
J: TRBJ1-1
CDR3: ASSERYRTGMNTEAF

V: TRBV5-4
J: TRBJ1-1
CDR3: ASSAHSGTMNTEAF

V: TRBV6-1
J: TRBJ1-2
CDR3: ASSEKGAGDYGYT

V: TRBV2
J: TRBJ2-7
CDR3: ASSFPLDRISYEQY

V: TRBV12-5
J: TRBJ2-2
CDR3: ASGLVRGSGGSTGELF

V: TRBV27
J: TRBJ2-7
CDR3: ASSFSGGYEQY

V: TRBV6-5
J: TRBJ1-4
CDR3: ASSYSTGRHEKLF

V: TRBV6-1
J: TRBJ2-1
CDR3: ASMGLAGVNEQF

V: TRBV14
J: TRBJ1-1
CDR3: ASRVAGGTEAF

V: TRBV30
J: TRBJ1-1
CDR3: AWSVGGDTEAF

V: TRBV7-9
J: TRBJ2-2
CDR3: ASSPQGSANTGELF

V: TRBV5-6
J: TRBJ2-5
CDR3: ASSPHGGVQETQY

V: TRBV27
J: TRBJ2-1
CDR3: ASSATRTSYEQF

V: TRBV6-1
J: TRBJ2-5
CDR3: ASSEGSGRRETQY

V: TRBV7-9
J: TRBJ1-1
CDR3: ASSLAQGAGMGRTEAF

V: TRBV6-5
J: TRBJ1-1
CDR3: ASSSREGAGAF

V: TRBV4-2
J: TRBJ2-3
CDR3: ASSQDEARGTDTQY

V: TRBV5-4
J: TRBJ2-7
CDR3: ASSSGLAGAYEQY

V: TRBV9
J: TRBJ2-1
CDR3: ASSVAIGVRYNEQF

V: TRBV20-1
J: TRBJ1-3
CDR3: SAGYTGDRY

V: TRBV4-2
J: TRBJ2-7
CDR3: ASSQLTSGAIEQY

V: TRBV27
J: TRBJ1-4
CDR3: ASSLFTGNEKLF

V: TRBV9
J: TRBJ1-2
CDR3: ASSAGQGSYYGYT

V: TRBV5-1
J: TRBJ1-1
CDR3: ASSLTGQGNTEAF

V: TRBV5-1
J: TRBJ2-2
CDR3: ASSSVAGDTGELF

V: TRBV11-2
J: TRBJ2-5
CDR3: ASRFSGGASETQY

V: TRBV14
J: TRBJ2-1
CDR3: ASSLLAGSYNEQF

V: TRBV4-3
J: TRBJ2-3
CDR3: ASSQAAGGGADTQY

V: TRBV15
J: TRBJ2-7
CDR3: ATSTTGTSLGEQY

V: TRBV6-5
J: TRBJ2-7
CDR3: ASSYLYEQY

V: TRBV30
J: TRBJ1-2
CDR3: AWTAQGTNYGYT

V: TRBV5-8
J: TRBJ1-2
CDR3: ASSLGQGYYGYT

V: TRBV7-6
J: TRBJ2-3
CDR3: ASSLDVRSTDTQY

V: TRBV7-9
J: TRBJ1-5
CDR3: ASSLGAGMHQPQH

V: TRBV2
J: TRBJ2-7
CDR3: ASSDISTAYEQY

V: TRBV30
J: TRBJ1-2
CDR3: AWNRGYGYT

V: TRBV5-6
J: TRBJ1-1
CDR3: ASSLAGLAAAF

V: TRBV30
J: TRBJ2-7
CDR3: AWMRGDHEQY

V: TRBV7-9
J: TRBJ2-3
CDR3: ASSSQDRGDSDTQY

V: TRBV6-5
J: TRBJ2-7
CDR3: ASSYSTLAGVRNRY

V: TRBV5-1
J: TRBJ2-5
CDR3: ASSSDSTQETQY